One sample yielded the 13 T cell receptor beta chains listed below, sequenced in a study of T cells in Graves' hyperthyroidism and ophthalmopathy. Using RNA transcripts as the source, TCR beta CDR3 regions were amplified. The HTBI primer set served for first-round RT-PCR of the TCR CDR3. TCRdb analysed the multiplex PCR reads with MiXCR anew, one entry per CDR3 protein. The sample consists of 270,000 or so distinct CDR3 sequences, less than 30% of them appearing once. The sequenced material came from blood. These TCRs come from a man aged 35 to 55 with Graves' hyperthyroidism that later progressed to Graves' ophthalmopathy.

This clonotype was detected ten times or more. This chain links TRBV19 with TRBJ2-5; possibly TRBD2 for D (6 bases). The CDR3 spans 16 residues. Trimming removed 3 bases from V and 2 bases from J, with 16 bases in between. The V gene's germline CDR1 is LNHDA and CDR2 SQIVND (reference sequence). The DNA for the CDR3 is TGTGCCAGTAGTATTTCCGGGAGACGGACACAAGAGACCCAGTACTTC. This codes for CASSISGRRTQETQYF.

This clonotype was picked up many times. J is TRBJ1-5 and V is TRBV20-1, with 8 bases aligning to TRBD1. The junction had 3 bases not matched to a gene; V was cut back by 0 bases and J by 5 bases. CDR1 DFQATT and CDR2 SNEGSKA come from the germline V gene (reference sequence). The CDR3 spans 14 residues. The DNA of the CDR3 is TGCAGTGCTAGAGACAGGGGGCCGGATCAGCCCCAGCATTTT. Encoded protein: CSARDRGPDQPQHF.

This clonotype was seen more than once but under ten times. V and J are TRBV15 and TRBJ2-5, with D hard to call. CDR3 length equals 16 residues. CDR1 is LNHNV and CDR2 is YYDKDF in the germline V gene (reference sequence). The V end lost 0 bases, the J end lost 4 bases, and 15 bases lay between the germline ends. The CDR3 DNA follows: TGTGCCACCAGCAGAGAATTGGGCGGTTCCGGAGAGACCCAGTACTTC. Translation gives CATSRELGGSGETQYF.

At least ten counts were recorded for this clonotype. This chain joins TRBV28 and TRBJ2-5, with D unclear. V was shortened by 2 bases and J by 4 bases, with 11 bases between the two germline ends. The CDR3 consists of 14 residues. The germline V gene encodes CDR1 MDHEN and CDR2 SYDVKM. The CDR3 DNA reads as TGTGCCAGCAGTTTAAATCGGATGTTAGAGACCCAGTACTTC. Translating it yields CASSLNRMLETQYF.

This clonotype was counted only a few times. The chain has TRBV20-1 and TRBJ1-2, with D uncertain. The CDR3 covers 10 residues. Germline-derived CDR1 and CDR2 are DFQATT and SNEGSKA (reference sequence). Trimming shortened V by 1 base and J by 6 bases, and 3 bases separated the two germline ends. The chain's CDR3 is CSARANGYTF. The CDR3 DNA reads TGCAGTGCTAGAGCGAATGGCTACACCTTC.

The CDR3 DNA follows: TGTGCCAGTAGAGACCCGGGCGTCAAGTCTAACTATGGCTACACCTTC. This encodes CASRDPGVKSNYGYTF. This chain connects TRBV19 to TRBJ1-2; D remains unclear. V shed 6 bases and J shed 0 bases, with 17 bases lying between them. CDR3 size: 16 residues. Looked up from germline, CDR1 is LNHDA and CDR2 is SQIVND (reference sequence).

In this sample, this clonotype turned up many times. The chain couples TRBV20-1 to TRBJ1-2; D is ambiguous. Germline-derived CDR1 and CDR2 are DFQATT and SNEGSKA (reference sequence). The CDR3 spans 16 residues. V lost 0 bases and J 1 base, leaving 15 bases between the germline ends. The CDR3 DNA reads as TGCAGTGCTAGAGACGCAATCATGAAGGGTAACTATGGCTACACCTTC. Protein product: CSARDAIMKGNYGYTF.

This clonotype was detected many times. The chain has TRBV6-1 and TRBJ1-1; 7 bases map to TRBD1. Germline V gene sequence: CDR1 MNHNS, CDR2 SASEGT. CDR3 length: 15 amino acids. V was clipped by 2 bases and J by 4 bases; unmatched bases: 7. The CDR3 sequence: CASSETRQGGTEAFF. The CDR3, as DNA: TGTGCCAGCAGTGAAACCCGACAGGGAGGCACTGAAGCTTTCTTT.

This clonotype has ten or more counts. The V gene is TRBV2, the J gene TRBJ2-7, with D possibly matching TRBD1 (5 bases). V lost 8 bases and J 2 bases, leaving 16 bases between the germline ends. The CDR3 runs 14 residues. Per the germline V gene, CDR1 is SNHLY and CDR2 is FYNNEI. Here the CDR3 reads CASFHAGFPYEQYF. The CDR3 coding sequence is TGTGCCAGCTTTCATGCAGGGTTCCCCTACGAGCAGTACTTC. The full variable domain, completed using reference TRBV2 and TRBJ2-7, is EPEVTQTPSHQVTQMGQEVILRCVPISNHLYFYWYRQILGQKVEFLVSFYNNEISEKSEIFDDQFSVERPDGSNFTLKIRSTKLEDSAMYFCASFHAGFPYEQYFGPGTRLTVT.

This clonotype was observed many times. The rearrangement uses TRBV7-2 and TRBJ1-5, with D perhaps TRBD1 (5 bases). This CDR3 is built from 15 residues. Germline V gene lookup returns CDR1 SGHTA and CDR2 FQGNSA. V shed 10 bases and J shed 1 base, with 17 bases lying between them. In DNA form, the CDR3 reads TGTGCCAACTTTTCAGGGCTCGAAAGCAATCAGCCCCAGCATTTT. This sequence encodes CANFSGLESNQPQHF.

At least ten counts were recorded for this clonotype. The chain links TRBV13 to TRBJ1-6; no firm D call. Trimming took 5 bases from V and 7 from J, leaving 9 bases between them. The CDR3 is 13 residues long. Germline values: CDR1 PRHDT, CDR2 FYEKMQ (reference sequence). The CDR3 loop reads CASSPWGNSPLHF. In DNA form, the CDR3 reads TGTGCCAGCAGCCCCTGGGGAAATTCACCCCTCCACTTT.

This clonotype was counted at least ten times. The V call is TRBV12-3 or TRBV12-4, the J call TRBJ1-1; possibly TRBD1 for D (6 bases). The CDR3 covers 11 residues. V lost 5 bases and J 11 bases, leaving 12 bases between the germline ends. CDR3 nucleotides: TGTGCCAGCAGTCCAGGGACATTGGCTTTCTTT. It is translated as CASSPGTLAFF.

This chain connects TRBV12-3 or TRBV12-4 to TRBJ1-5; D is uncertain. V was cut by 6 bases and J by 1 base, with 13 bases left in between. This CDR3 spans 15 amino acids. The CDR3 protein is CASRTRAESNQPQHF. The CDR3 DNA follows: TGTGCCAGCAGAACAAGGGCAGAGAGCAATCAGCCCCAGCATTTT.